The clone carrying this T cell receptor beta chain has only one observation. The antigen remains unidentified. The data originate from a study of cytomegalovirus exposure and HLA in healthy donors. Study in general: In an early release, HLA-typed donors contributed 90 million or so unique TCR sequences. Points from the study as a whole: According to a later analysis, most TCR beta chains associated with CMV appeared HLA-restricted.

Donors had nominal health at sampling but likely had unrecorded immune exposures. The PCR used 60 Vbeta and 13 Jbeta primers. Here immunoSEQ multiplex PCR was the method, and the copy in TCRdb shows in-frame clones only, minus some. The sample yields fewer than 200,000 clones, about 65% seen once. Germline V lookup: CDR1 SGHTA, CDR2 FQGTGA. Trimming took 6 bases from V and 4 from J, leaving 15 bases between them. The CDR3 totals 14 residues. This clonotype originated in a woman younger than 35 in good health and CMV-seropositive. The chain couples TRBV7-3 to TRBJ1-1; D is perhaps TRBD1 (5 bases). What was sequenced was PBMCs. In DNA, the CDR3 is TGTGCCAGCAGGCCCGATCCGGGGGGCACTGAAGCTTTCTTT. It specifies CASRPDPGGTEAFF.